This TCR beta chain was observed in a study of metastatic and nonmetastatic thyroid tumors. About the study: Across peripheral blood and tumor or nodule tissue samples taken from malignant and benign thyroid patients, the repertoires were compared with one another. General observations from the study: Malignant thyroid tumors reportedly had TCR beta diversity that was significantly higher than in benign nodules, in blood and tumor.

Each patient went into thyroid surgery without having received any treatment. Authors' analysis steps: A classifier of distant metastasis in papillary thyroid cancer was built from CDR3 differences (across clinicopathological groups). Via MiXCR, TCRdb re-called the PCR reads. The V and J calls were determined by TCRdb, not by the authors. The sample yields some 33,000 clones, approximately 15% seen once. This clone was recorded a few times. Its antigen is not identified. This TCR derives from a male donor with papillary thyroid cancer or a benign thyroid nodule (not recorded which). Some clones in this sample may be carry-over from other donors' samples. The specimen sequenced was blood.

This CDR3 is CASSSPLFSEVCYNEQFF. The CDR3 nucleotides are TGTGCCAGCAGTTCCCCCCTTTTTAGCGAGGTCTGCTATAATGAGCAGTTCTTC. The chain combines TRBV27 with TRBJ2-1, with D possibly being TRBD2 (5 bases). This CDR3 has 18 residues. The germline V and J ends were trimmed by 4 bases and 7 bases, with 26 bases remaining between them. Germline V gives CDR1 MNHEY, CDR2 SMNVEV (reference sequence).